One sample yielded the 10 T cell receptor beta chains listed below, sequenced in a study of beta chain features in type 1 diabetes. The whole isolated RNA underwent reverse transcription, so sequencing captured expressed TCRB transcripts. Only in-frame clones appear in the TCRdb table, and some are missing; sequencing was by immunoSEQ multiplex PCR. Of about 320,000 clones detected, approximately 14% appear once; the ten largest clones hold 6.7%. The sample consisted of central memory CD4+ T cells from blood. The receptor set was obtained from a man under 40 in good health.

CDR3 sequence reads: CASPRSGANVLTF. The CDR3, as DNA: TGTGCCAGCCCCCGCTCTGGGGCCAACGTCCTGACTTTC. This chain connects TRBV4-2 to TRBJ2-6; D unclear. V lost 8 bases and J 0 bases, leaving 5 bases between the germline ends. The germline gives CDR1 LGHNA, CDR2 YNFKEQ. The length of the CDR3 is 13 residues.

This chain links TRBV19 with TRBJ2-2, with 8 positions matching TRBD1. Unmatched junction bases numbered 10, after V lost 7 bases and J lost 3 bases. The CDR3 is made up of 16 amino acids. Per germline, CDR1 LNHDA and CDR2 SQIVND (reference sequence). The chain's CDR3 is CASTQRTGTHTGELFF. DNA for the CDR3: TGTGCCAGTACCCAGCGGACAGGGACTCACACCGGGGAGCTGTTTTTT.

This clone was counted a few times. The rearrangement uses TRBV5-5 and TRBJ1-2; D gene ambiguous. Trimming stripped 4 bases from V and 6 bases from J, with 16 bases between. CDR1 is SGHKS and CDR2 is YYEKEE in the germline V gene (reference sequence). There are 14 residues in the CDR3. CDR3 sequence (DNA): TGTGCCAGCAGCCAGGTTCGGGCGGACGATGGCTACACCTTC. It specifies CASSQVRADDGYTF.

The chain has TRBV4-2 and TRBJ2-5, with TRBD2 as a possible D gene (7 bases). V was cut by 10 bases and J by 2 bases, with 20 bases left in between. Germline V gene lookup returns CDR1 LGHNA and CDR2 YNFKEQ. The length of the CDR3 is 15 residues. The CDR3 DNA reads TGTGCCACCCGATTAGGGGGAGGGAAACAAGAGACCCAGTACTTC. It encodes CATRLGGGKQETQYF.

The CDR3 nucleotides are TGTGCCAGCAGCCCGCAGGGGAACACTAATCAGCCCCAGCATTTT. Its translation is CASSPQGNTNQPQHF. V is TRBV5-8 and J is TRBJ1-5; D may be TRBD1 (6 bases). Germline CDR1 SGHTS, CDR2 YDEGEE. There are 15 residues in the CDR3. V was trimmed by 4 bases and J by 4 bases, leaving 15 bases between them.

This clone has just a few counts. An end of the junction differs from the germline gene, which may be a read error. The chain joins TRBV28 to TRBJ2-5; D gene unclear. CDR3 length: 12 residues. The V gene's germline CDR1 is MDHEN and CDR2 SYDVKM. CDR3: CASSSGVEAQYF. The CDR3 DNA is TGTGCCAGCAGTTCTGGAGTAGAGGCCCAGTACTTC.

J is TRBJ1-5 and V is TRBV2; D call uncertain. Germline CDR1 and CDR2: SNHLY and FYNNEI. The CDR3 is made up of 14 amino acids. Between the trimmed V and J ends, which lost 4 bases and 5 bases, there was a span of 12 bases. The CDR3: CASSVVARDQPQHF. The CDR3 DNA reads as TGTGCCAGCAGTGTTGTAGCAAGAGATCAGCCCCAGCATTTT.

This chain uses TRBV7-9 with TRBJ2-3, with D possibly TRBD2 on 5 matching bases. V was shortened by 5 bases and J by 0 bases, with 12 bases between the two germline ends. Per germline, CDR1 SEHNR and CDR2 FQNEAQ (reference sequence). The CDR3 loop spans 15 amino acids. The CDR3 here is CASSRRAGSTDTQYF. The CDR3 nucleotides read TGTGCCAGCAGCCGACGGGCGGGTAGCACAGATACGCAGTATTTT.

The CDR3 DNA sequence: TGTGCCAGCAGCTTGGCTATGAACGAGCAGTACTTC. Protein product: CASSLAMNEQYF. The rearrangement uses TRBV5-5 and TRBJ2-7, with unresolved D. This CDR3 is built from 12 residues. Germline V gene data show CDR1 as SGHKS and CDR2 as YYEKEE (reference sequence). Trimming shortened V by 0 bases and J by 5 bases, and 6 bases separated the two germline ends.

The rearrangement uses TRBV4-3 and TRBJ1-5, with unresolved D. Germline CDR1 LGHNA, CDR2 YSLEER. The CDR3 sequence is 14 residues long. The germline V and J ends were trimmed by 1 base and 6 bases, with 10 bases remaining between them. CDR3 loop: CASSQGAKGQPQHF. The CDR3 DNA sequence: TGCGCCAGCAGCCAAGGCGCCAAGGGTCAGCCCCAGCATTTT.